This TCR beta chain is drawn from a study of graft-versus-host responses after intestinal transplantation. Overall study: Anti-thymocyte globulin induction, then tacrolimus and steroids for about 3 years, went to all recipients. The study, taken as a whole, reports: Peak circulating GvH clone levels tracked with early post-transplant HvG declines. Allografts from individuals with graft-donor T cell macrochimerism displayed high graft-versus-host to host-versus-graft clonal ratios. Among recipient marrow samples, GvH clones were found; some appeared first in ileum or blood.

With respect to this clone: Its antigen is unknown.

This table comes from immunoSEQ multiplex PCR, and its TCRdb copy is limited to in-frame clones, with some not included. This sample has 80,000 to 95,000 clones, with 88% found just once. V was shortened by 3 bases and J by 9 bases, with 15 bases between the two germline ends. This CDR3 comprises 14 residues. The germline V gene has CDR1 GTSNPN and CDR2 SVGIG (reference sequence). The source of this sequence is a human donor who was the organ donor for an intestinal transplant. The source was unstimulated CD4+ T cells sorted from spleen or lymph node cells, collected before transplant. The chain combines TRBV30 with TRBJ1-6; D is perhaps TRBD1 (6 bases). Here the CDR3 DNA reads TGTGCCTGGAGCGGGGGGCAGGGGACTTCACCCCTCCACTTT. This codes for CAWSGGQGTSPLHF. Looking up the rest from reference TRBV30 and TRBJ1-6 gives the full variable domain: SQTIHQWPATLVQPVGSPLSLECTVEGTSNPNLYWYRQAAGRGLQLLFYSVGIGQISSEVPQNLSASRPQDRQFILSSKKLLLSDSGFYLCAWSGGQGTSPLHFGNGTRLTVT.